Listed here are 8 T cell receptor beta chains from one sample, sequenced in a study of shared clonotypes between healthy human individuals. Selected positively for CCR7 and CD45RO-negative, naive CD8 cells excluded terminally differentiated effector memory CD45RA+ cells. Clones were sequenced by immunoSEQ multiplex PCR, and TCRdb holds only the in-frame ones, with some missing. The sample has roughly 2,000,000 clones; approximately 95% are singletons. The specimen sequenced was naive CD8+ T cells sorted from blood. These receptors all stem from a man aged 18 to 29 in good health.

The chain links TRBV28 to TRBJ2-7; maybe TRBD2 (7 bases). Germline loops: CDR1 MDHEN, CDR2 SYDVKM. The CDR3 runs to 14 residues. Between the trimmed V and J ends, which lost 3 bases and 6 bases, there was a span of 15 bases. This CDR3 is CASSFIGGGGEQYF. CDR3 sequence (DNA): TGTGCCAGCAGTTTCATCGGGGGAGGGGGCGAGCAGTACTTC.

This chain uses TRBV6-5 with TRBJ2-7; 10 nucleotides agree with TRBD2. With 5 bases clipped from V and 5 bases from J, the junction kept 9 bases outside the gene matches. The CDR3 has 15 amino acids. Germline-derived CDR1 and CDR2 are MNHEY and SVGAGI. In DNA form, the CDR3 reads TGTGCCAGCAGTAATCCTCTAGCGGGAGTAAACGAGCAGTACTTC. Translating it yields CASSNPLAGVNEQYF.

The chain joins TRBV19 to TRBJ1-6, with D hard to call. CDR1 is LNHDA and CDR2 is SQIVND in the germline V gene (reference sequence). V lost 3 bases to trimming and J lost 7 bases, with 10 bases between them. The CDR3 is 14 amino acids. This CDR3 reads CASSIAAGNSPLHF. The CDR3 DNA follows: TGTGCCAGTAGTATTGCGGCGGGAAATTCACCCCTCCACTTT.

The V call is TRBV7-8, the J call TRBJ2-7; unclear D gene. Trimming removed 1 base from V and 2 bases from J, with 6 bases in between. The CDR3 loop spans 13 amino acids. Germline CDR1 and CDR2: SGHVS and FQNEAQ. The CDR3 is CASSLGGPYEQYF. The DNA of the CDR3 is TGTGCCAGCAGCTTAGGTGGGCCCTACGAGCAGTACTTC.

V and J are TRBV2 and TRBJ2-7, with TRBD1 as a possible D gene (6 bases). The V end was cut by 2 bases, the J end by 3 bases, with 14 bases between. The V gene's germline CDR1 is SNHLY and CDR2 FYNNEI. CDR3 length: 15 residues. The CDR3 DNA sequence: TGTGCCAGCAGTGAACCAAACAGGGTTGTCTACGAGCAGTACTTC. As protein: CASSEPNRVVYEQYF.

V and J are TRBV2 and TRBJ1-2; D gene ambiguous. The V end lost 7 bases, the J end lost 2 bases, and 26 bases lay between the germline ends. Germline V gene data show CDR1 as SNHLY and CDR2 as FYNNEI. This CDR3 is 18 amino acids long. CDR3 sequence: CASILTRAVLSGNYGYTF. The CDR3 bases are TGTGCCAGCATTTTAACTAGGGCAGTTCTTTCGGGGAACTATGGCTACACCTTC.

This chain uses TRBV13 with TRBJ1-3, with 7 positions matching TRBD1. The CDR3 length is 15 residues. V was clipped by 0 bases and J by 4 bases; unmatched bases: 3. CDR1 and CDR2 (germline): PRHDT, FYEKMQ (reference sequence). The CDR3 DNA follows: TGTGCCAGCAGCTTAGGACAGGGGACCGGAAACACCATATATTTT. It specifies CASSLGQGTGNTIYF.

V and J are TRBV11-3 and TRBJ2-7; possible D gene TRBD2, 7 bases. Trimming took 5 bases from V and 7 from J, leaving 15 bases between them. The CDR3 covers 13 residues. Germline values: CDR1 SGHNT, CDR2 YENEEA. The CDR3 DNA reads as TGTGCCAGCAGCCTTCGGGGGGCGGAGGAGCAGTACTTC. It encodes CASSLRGAEEQYF.